This TCR beta chain is drawn from a study of T cell clonotyping in hematopoietic cell transplantation (dated by TCRdb to the early 2020s). With respect to the entire study: The study collected 135 blood samples from 30 to 35 consecutive transplant recipients and their related donors. Recruitment of patients was conducted between 2015 and early 2017, and follow-up was continued until late 2020 or death. What the work shows at the level of the full study, not this receptor alone: Recipient repertoires showed only a small fraction of overlap with donor repertoires, and over 97% appeared de novo at the given depth. Broader posttransplant TCR repertoire diversity was predicted by donor and pretransplant recipient Inverse Simpson Index values. The sample size was limited and the cells went unsorted, which meant the CD4 and CD8 repertoire contributions could not be told apart. Recipient TCR diversity fell after transplant, with pathologically expanded clonotypes rising progressively from day 30 to day 180.

The time point tag for this specimen amounts to: 30 days after allo-HCT. Blood from recipients was drawn roughly 28 days before transplant, then again at days 30, 100 and 180 after transplant. Nuclei Lysis Solution was used to extract genomic DNA from fresh or cryopreserved unfractionated peripheral blood mononuclear cells. Notes on this clone: Its antigen is not yet known. It has no much larger one-base neighbor in the sample; base qualities were not kept.

TCR beta CDR3 regions were amplified from genomic DNA with the immunoSEQ assay, a bias-controlled multiplex PCR using V- and J-specific primers. A second PCR step added a proprietary barcode and Illumina adapter sequences to the CDR3 amplicons. An Illumina MiSeq instrument was used for sequencing of the CDR3 libraries. The authors' analysis ran thus. Export and quality control were done with immunoSEQ Analyzer 3.0, while downstream analyses used R Bioconductor and Immunarch. Repertoire metrics were calculated using only productive rearrangements within the normalized downsampled data set. Pathologically expanded clonotypes were defined as those larger than 5 templates in the normalized cohort. The Inverse Simpson Index served as the measure of repertoire diversity. CMV-specificity analyses were carried out on the non-normalized data set to capture all clonotypes. TCRdb re-hosts the immuneACCESS table, in-frame sequences only. Its copies lack some clones; in the studies checked, an unresolved V gene accounts for under half of them, and the cause for the rest is not known. V and J calls and clone size are given by that table; D and trimming were obtained from the DNA. This sample is represented by about 11,000 clones; approximately 45% of them were singletons. The top ten clones comprise 8.5% of the sample.

Germline trimming: 4 bases from V, 1 base from J; junction bases outside gene matches: 3. Reading the germline V gene (reference sequence) gives CDR1 LNHDA and CDR2 SQIVND. The CDR3 numbers 15 residues from cysteine through phenylalanine. The kept DNA is CDR3 alone, 45 bases in frame from the first base. The receptor was derived from a male patient in his fifties who had an allogeneic stem cell transplant from an unrelated donor, so the T cells may come from the graft donor. Some clones in this sample may be carry-over from other donors' samples. Sequencing used PBMCs, obtained 30 days after allogeneic stem cell transplant. The chain links TRBV19 with TRBJ2-1; 8 central bases correspond to TRBD1. The DNA sequence is as follows: TGTGCCAGTAGTAGGGGGACAGGTTCCTACAATGAGCAGTTCTTC. Protein translation: CASSRGTGSYNEQFF.